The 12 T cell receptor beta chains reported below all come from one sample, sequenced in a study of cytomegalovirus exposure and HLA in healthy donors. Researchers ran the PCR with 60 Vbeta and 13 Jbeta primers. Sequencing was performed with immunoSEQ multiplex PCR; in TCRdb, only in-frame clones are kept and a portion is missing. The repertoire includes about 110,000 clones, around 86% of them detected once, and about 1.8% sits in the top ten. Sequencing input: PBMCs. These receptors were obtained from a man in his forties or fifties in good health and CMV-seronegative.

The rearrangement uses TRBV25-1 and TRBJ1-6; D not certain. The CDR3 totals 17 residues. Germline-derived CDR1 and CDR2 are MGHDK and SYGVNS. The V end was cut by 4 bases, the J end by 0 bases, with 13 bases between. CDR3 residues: CASSGRGFDSYNSPLHF. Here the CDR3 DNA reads TGTGCCAGCAGTGGGCGAGGTTTCGACTCCTATAATTCACCCCTCCACTTT.

The CDR3 nucleotides are TGTGCCAGCAGCGTCATGACAACCCCATCAACCGAGCAGTTCTTC. The encoded protein is CASSVMTTPSTEQFF. The V call is TRBV9, the J call TRBJ2-1; D unresolved. There are 15 residues in the CDR3. Germline-derived CDR1 and CDR2 are SGDLS and YYNGEE. V lost 2 bases, J lost 10 bases, and 19 bases lay in between.

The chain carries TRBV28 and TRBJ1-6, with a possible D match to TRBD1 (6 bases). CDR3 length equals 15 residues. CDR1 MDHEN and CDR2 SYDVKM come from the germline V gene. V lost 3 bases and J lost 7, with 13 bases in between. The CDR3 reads CASSFSPGTNSPLHF. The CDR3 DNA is TGTGCCAGCAGTTTTTCTCCTGGGACAAATTCACCCCTCCACTTT.

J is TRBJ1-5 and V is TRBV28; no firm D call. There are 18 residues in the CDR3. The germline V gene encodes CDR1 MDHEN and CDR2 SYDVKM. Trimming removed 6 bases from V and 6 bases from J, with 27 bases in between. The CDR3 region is CASRLPGGNYVRSQPQHF. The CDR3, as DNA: TGTGCCAGCAGGTTACCAGGAGGGAATTACGTAAGAAGTCAGCCCCAGCATTTT.

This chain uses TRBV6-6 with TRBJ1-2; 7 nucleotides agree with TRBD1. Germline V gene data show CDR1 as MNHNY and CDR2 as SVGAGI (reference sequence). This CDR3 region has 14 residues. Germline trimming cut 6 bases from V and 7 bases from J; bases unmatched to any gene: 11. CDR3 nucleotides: TGTGCCAGCAGGACGCCGGGGACAGAGGCTGGCTACACCTTC. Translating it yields CASRTPGTEAGYTF.

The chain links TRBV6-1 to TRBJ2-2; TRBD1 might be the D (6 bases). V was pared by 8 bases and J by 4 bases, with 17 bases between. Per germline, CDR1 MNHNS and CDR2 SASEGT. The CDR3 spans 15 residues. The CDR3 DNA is TGTGCCAGCGGCGCTCCGGGACAACTCACCGGGGAGCTGTTTTTT. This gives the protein CASGAPGQLTGELFF.

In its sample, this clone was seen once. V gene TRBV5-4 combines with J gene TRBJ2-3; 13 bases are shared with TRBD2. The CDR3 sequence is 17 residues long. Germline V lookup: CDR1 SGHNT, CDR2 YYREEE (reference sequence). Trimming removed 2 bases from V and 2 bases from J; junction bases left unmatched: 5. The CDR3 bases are TGTGCCAGCAGCTTCAAACTAGCGGGGGGGCCCACAGATACGCAGTATTTT. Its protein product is CASSFKLAGGPTDTQYF.

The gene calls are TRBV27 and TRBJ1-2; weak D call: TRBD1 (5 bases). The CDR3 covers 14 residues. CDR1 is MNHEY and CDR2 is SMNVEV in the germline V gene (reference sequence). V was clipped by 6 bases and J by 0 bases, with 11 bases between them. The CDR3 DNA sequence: TGTGCCAGCAGACGACAGAACACTAACTATGGCTACACCTTC. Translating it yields CASRRQNTNYGYTF.

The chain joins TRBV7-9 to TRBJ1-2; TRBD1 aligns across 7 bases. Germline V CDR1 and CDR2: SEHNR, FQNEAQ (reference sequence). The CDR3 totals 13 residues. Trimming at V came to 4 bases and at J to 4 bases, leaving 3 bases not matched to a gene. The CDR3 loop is CASSWGDSYGYTF. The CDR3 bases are TGTGCCAGCAGCTGGGGGGACAGCTATGGCTACACCTTC.

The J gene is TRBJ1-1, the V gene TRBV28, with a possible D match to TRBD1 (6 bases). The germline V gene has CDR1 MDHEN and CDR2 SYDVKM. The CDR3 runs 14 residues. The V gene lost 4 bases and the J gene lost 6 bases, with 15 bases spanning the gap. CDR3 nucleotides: TGTGCCAGCAGTTCGACAGGACTCGGGGCTGAAGCTTTCTTT. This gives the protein CASSSTGLGAEAFF.

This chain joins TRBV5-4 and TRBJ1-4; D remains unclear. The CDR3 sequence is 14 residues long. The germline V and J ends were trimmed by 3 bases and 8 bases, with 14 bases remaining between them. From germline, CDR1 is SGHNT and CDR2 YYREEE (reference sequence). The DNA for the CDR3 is TGTGCCAGCAGCTCCGGGAGGTTTGGGGAAAAACTGTTTTTT. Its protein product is CASSSGRFGEKLFF.

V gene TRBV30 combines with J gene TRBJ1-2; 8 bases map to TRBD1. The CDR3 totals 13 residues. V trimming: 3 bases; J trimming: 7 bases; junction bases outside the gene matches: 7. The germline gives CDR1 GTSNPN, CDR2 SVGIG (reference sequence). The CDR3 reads CAWRPTGELGYTF. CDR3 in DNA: TGTGCCTGGAGACCGACAGGGGAGCTTGGCTACACCTTC.